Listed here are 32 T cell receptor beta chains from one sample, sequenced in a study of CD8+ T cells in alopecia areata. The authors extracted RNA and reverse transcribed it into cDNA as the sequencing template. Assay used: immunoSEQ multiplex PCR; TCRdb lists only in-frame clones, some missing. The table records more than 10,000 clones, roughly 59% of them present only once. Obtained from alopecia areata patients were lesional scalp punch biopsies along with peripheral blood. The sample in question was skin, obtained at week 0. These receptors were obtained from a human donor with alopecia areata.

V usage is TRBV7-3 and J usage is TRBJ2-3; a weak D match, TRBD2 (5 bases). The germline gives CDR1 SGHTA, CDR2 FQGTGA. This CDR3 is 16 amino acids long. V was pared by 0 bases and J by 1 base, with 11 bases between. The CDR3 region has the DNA TGTGCCAGCAGCTTAACCGTCGGAGGACGCACAGATACGCAGTATTTT. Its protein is CASSLTVGGRTDTQYF.

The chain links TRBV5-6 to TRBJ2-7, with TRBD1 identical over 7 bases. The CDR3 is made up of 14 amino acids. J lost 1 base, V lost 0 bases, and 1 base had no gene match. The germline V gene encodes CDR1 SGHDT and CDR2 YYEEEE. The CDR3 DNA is TGTGCCAGCAGCTTGGGGGACAGTTCCTACGAGCAGTACTTC. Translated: CASSLGDSSYEQYF.

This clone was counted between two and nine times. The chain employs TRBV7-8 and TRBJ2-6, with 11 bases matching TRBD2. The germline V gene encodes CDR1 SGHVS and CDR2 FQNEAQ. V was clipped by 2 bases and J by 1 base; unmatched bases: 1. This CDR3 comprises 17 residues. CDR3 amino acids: CASSLLAGGSGANVLTF. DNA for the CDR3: TGTGCCAGCAGCTTACTAGCGGGAGGTTCTGGGGCCAACGTCCTGACTTTC.

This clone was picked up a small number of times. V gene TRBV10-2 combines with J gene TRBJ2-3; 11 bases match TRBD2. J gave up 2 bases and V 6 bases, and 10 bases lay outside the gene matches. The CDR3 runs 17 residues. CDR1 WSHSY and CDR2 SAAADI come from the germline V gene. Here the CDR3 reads CASRRSSGGATTDTQYF. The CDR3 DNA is TGCGCCAGCAGACGGAGTAGCGGGGGGGCCACCACAGATACGCAGTATTTT.

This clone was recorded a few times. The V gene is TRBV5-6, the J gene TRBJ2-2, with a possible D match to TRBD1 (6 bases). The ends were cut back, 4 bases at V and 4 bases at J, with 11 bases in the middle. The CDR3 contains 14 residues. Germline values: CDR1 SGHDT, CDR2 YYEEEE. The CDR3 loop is CASSLRGGTGELFF. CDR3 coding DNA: TGTGCCAGCAGCCTGAGAGGGGGCACCGGGGAGCTGTTTTTT.

The CDR3 sequence is CASSELGVYEQYF. CDR3 nucleotide sequence: TGCGCCAGCAGTGAGCTCGGGGTCTACGAGCAGTACTTC. The rearrangement joins TRBV10-2 to TRBJ2-7; D is possibly TRBD2 (5 bases). The length of the CDR3 is 13 residues. The germline CDR1 and CDR2 sequences are WSHSY and SAAADI. V lost 2 bases, J lost 3 bases, and 8 bases lay in between.

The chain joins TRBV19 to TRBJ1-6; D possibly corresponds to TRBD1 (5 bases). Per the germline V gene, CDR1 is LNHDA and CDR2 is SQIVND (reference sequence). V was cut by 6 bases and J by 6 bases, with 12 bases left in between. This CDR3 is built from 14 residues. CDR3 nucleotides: TGTGCCAGTAGCGCAGGGTCTAGTAATTCACCCCTCCACTTT. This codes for CASSAGSSNSPLHF. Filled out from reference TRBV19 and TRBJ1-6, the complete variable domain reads DGGITQSPKYLFRKEGQNVTLSCEQNLNHDAMYWYRQDPGQGLRLIYYSQIVNDFQKGDIAEGYSVSREKKESFPLTVTSAQKNPTAFYLCASSAGSSNSPLHFGNGTRLTVT.

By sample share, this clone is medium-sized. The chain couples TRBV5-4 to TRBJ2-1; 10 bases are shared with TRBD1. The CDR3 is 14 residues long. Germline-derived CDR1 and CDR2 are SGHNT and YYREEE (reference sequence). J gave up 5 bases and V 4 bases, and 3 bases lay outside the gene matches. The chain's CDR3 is CASSGQGGHNEQFF. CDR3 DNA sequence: TGTGCCAGCAGCGGACAGGGGGGACACAATGAGCAGTTCTTC. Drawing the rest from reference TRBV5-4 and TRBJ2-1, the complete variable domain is ETGVTQSPTHLIKTRGQQVTLRCSSQSGHNTVSWYQQALGQGPQFIFQYYREEENGRGNFPPRFSGLQFPNYSSELNVNALELDDSALYLCASSGQGGHNEQFFGPGTRLTVL.

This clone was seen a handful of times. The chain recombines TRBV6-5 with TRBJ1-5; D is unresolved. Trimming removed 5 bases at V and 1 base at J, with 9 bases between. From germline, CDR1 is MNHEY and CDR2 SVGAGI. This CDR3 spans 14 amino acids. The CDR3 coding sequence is TGTGCCAGCAGTCGAACTGACAGCAATCAGCCCCAGCATTTT. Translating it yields CASSRTDSNQPQHF.

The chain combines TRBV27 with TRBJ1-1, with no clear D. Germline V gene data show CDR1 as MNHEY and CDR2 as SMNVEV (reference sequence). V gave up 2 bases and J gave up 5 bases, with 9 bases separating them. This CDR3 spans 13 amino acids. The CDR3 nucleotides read TGTGCCAGCAGTTTACGCCCTACTACTGAAGCTTTCTTT. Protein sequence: CASSLRPTTEAFF.

The CDR3, as DNA: TGTGCCAGCAGCTCTCCCCTCGAGGAAAAAGGAAACACCATATATTTT. This sequence encodes CASSSPLEEKGNTIYF. The chain recombines TRBV7-6 with TRBJ1-3; D gene uncertain. From germline, CDR1 is SGHVS and CDR2 FNYEAQ. The CDR3 covers 16 residues. V gave up 4 bases and J gave up 4 bases, with 17 bases separating them.

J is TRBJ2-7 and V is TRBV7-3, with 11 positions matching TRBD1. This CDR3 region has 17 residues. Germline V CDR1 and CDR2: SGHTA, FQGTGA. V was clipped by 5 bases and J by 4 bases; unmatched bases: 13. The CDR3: CASSNRGQGDQSYEQYF. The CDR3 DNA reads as TGTGCCAGCAGCAATAGGGGACAGGGGGATCAGAGTTACGAGCAGTACTTC.

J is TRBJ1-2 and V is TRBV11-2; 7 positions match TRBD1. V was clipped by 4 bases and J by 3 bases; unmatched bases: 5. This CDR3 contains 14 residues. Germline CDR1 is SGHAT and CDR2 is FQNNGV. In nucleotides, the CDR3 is TGTGCCAGCAGCTCACCGGGACAGTACTATGGCTACACCTTC. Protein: CASSSPGQYYGYTF.

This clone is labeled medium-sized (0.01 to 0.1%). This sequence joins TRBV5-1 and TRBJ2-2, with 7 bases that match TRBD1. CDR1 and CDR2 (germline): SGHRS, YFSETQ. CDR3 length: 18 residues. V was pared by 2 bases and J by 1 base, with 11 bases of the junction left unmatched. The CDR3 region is CASSFQPGQTLNTGELFF. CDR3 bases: TGCGCCAGCAGCTTTCAACCGGGACAGACCTTGAACACCGGGGAGCTGTTTTTT.

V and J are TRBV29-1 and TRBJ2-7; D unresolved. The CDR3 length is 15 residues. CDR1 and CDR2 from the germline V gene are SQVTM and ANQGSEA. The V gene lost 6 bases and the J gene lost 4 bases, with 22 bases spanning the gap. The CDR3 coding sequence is TGCAGCGTCGAATTGAAGCGTACTTTGCGTTACGAGCAGTACTTC. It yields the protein CSVELKRTLRYEQYF.

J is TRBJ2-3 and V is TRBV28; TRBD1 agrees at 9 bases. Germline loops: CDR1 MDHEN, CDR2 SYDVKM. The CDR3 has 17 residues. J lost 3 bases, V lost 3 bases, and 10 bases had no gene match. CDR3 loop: CASSLKDRGRTTDTQYF. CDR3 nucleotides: TGTGCCAGCAGTTTGAAGGACAGGGGTAGGACAACAGATACGCAGTATTTT.

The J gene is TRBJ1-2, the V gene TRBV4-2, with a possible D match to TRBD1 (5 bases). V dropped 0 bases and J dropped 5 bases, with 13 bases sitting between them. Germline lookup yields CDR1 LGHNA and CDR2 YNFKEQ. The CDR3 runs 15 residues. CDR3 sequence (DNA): TGTGCCAGCAGCCAAGATGGTGCAGGGTCGTATGGCTACACCTTC. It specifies CASSQDGAGSYGYTF.

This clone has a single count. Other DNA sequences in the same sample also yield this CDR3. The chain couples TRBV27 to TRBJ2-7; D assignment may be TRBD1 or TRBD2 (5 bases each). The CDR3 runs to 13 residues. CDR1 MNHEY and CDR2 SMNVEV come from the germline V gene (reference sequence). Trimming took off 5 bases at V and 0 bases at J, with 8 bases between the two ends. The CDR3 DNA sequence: TGTGCCAGCAGTCCCGGGGCCTCCTACGAGCAGTACTTC. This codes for CASSPGASYEQYF.

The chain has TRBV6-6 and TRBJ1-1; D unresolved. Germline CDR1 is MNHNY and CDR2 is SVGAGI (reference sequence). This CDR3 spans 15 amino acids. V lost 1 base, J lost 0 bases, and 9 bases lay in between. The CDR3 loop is CASSYLSGLNTEAFF. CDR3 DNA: TGTGCCAGCAGTTACTTATCCGGTTTGAACACTGAAGCTTTCTTT.

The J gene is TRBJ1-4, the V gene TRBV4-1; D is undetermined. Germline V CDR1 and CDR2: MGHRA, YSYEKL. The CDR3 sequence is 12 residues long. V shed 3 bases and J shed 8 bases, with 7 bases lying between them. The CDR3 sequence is CASSHPYEKLFF. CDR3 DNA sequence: TGCGCCAGCAGCCACCCATACGAAAAACTGTTTTTT.

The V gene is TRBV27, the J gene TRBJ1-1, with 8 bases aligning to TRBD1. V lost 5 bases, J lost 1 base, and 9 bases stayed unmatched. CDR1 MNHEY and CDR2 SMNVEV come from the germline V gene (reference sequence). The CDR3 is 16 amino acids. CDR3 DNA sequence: TGTGCCAGCAGTCCCGACAGGGGCTATGAGAACACTGAAGCTTTCTTT. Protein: CASSPDRGYENTEAFF.

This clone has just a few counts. CDR3 nucleotides: TGTGCCATCAGTGTTAGCGGGAGAGGTGAGCAGTTCTTC. This codes for CAISVSGRGEQFF. The chain joins TRBV10-3 to TRBJ2-1; TRBD2 agrees at 9 bases. Germline loops: CDR1 ENHRY, CDR2 SYGVKD. This CDR3 region has 13 residues. V lost 4 bases and J lost 9; bases outside the gene matches: 4.

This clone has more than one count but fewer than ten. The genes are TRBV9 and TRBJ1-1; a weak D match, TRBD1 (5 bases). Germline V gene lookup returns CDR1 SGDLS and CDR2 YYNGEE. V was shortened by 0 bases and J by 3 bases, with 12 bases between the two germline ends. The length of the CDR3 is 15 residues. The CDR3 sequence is CASSVVDGGDTEAFF. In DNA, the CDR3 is TGTGCCAGCAGCGTAGTAGACGGGGGGGACACTGAAGCTTTCTTT.

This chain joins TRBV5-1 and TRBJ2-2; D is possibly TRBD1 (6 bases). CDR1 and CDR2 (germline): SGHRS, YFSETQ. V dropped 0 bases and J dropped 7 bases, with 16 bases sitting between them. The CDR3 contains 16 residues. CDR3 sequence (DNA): TGCGCCAGCAGCTTGGGGTTACAGGGATCTGGCGGGGAGCTGTTTTTT. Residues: CASSLGLQGSGGELFF.

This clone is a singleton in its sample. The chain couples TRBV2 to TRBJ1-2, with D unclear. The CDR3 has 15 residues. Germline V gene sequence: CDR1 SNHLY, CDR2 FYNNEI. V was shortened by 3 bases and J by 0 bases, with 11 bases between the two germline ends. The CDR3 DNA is TGTGCCAGCAGTGAGGCGGGAGGTCCTAACTATGGCTACACCTTC. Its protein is CASSEAGGPNYGYTF.

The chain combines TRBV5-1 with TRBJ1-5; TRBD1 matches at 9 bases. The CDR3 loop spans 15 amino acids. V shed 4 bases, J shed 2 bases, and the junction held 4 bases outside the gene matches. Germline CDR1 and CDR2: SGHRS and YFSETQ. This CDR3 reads CASSLGQGGNQPQHF. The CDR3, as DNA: TGCGCCAGCAGCCTGGGACAGGGAGGCAATCAGCCCCAGCATTTT. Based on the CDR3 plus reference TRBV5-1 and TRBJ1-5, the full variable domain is KAGVTQTPRYLIKTRGQQVTLSCSPISGHRSVSWYQQTPGQGLQFLFEYFSETQRNKGNFPGRFSGRQFSNSRSEMNVSTLELGDSALYLCASSLGQGGNQPQHFGDGTRLSIL.

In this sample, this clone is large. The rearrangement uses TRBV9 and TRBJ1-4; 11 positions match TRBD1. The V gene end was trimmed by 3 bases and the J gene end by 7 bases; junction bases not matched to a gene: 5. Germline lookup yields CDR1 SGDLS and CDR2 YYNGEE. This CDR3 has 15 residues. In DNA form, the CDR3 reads TGTGCCAGCAGCGCCGGACAGGGGGCGCGTGAAAAACTGTTTTTT. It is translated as CASSAGQGAREKLFF.

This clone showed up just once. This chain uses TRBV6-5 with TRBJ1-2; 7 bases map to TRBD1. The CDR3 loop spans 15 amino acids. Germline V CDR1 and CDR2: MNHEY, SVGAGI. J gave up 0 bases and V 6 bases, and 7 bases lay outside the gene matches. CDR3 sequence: CASSYRGAPNYGYTF. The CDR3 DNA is TGTGCCAGCAGCTACAGGGGCGCACCTAACTATGGCTACACCTTC.

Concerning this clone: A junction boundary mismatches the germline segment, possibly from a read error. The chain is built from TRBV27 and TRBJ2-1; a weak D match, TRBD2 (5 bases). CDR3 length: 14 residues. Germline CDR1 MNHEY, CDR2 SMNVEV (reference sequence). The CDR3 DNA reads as TGTGCCACCAGTGATCGAGGGACCTACAATGAGCAGTTCTTC. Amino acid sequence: CATSDRGTYNEQFF.

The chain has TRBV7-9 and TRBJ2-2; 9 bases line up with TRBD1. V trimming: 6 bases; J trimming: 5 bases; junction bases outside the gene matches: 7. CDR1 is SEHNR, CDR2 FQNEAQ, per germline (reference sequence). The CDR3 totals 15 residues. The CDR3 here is CASRFPGQGTGELFF. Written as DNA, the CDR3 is TGTGCCAGCAGATTTCCGGGACAGGGAACCGGGGAGCTGTTTTTT.

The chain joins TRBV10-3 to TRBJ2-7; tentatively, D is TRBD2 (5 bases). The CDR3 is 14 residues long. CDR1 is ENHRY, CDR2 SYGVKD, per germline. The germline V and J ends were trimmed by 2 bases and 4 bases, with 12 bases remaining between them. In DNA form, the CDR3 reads TGTGCCATCAGTGAGGGAGGCTGGCGGTACGAGCAGTACTTC. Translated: CAISEGGWRYEQYF.

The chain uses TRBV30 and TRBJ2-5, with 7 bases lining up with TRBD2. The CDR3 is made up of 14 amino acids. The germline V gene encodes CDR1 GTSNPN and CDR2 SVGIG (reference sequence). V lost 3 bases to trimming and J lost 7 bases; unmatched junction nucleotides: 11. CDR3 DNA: TGTGCCTGGAGGAGGTCGGGAGGTGAGGGGACCCAGTACTTC. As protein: CAWRRSGGEGTQYF.